Following are 28 T cell receptor beta chains from one sample sequenced in a study of human thymus T cells. Method: immunoSEQ multiplex PCR; TCRdb's copy keeps in-frame clones and lacks some. The sample lists about 78,000 clones, approximately 97% occurring once. Resections obtained during corrective heart surgery supplied the thymus tissue. The sample consisted of thymus tissue. The source of these receptors is a boy younger than two with a congenital heart defect but otherwise immunologically healthy.

The V gene is TRBV28, the J gene TRBJ1-1; D is unresolved. CDR3 length: 12 residues. CDR1 is MDHEN, CDR2 SYDVKM, per germline. Trimming took off 6 bases at V and 4 bases at J, with 9 bases between the two ends. The CDR3 DNA sequence: TGTGCCAGCAGATTAGAGGGCACTGAAGCTTTCTTT. Its translation: CASRLEGTEAFF.

V and J are TRBV7-9 and TRBJ1-3; D possibly corresponds to TRBD1 (6 bases). The length of the CDR3 is 18 residues. From germline, CDR1 is SEHNR and CDR2 FQNEAQ (reference sequence). Trimming removed 3 bases at V and 0 bases at J, with 18 bases between. The CDR3: CASSFRIRDISSGNTIYF. CDR3 DNA: TGTGCCAGCAGCTTTCGAATCAGGGACATAAGCTCTGGAAACACCATATATTTT.

The chain joins TRBV6-1 to TRBJ2-3; the match to TRBD2 covers 9 bases. Germline lookup yields CDR1 MNHNS and CDR2 SASEGT. Germline trimming cut 6 bases from V and 4 bases from J; bases unmatched to any gene: 8. The CDR3 spans 15 residues. This chain's CDR3 is CASRPGLAFPDTQYF. The DNA for the CDR3 is TGTGCCAGCAGACCGGGACTAGCATTCCCAGATACGCAGTATTTT.

This clone was seen once. V usage is TRBV5-1 and J usage is TRBJ1-3; the D is unclear. The CDR3 covers 13 residues. From germline, CDR1 is SGHRS and CDR2 YFSETQ. Trimming removed 4 bases from V and 10 bases from J, with 15 bases in between. CDR3 sequence (DNA): TGCGCCAGCAGCCCCAAAGGACCAAGGACCATATATTTT. It is translated as CASSPKGPRTIYF. The variable domain in full, completed from reference TRBV5-1 and TRBJ1-3, reads KAGVTQTPRYLIKTRGQQVTLSCSPISGHRSVSWYQQTPGQGLQFLFEYFSETQRNKGNFPGRFSGRQFSNSRSEMNVSTLELGDSALYLCASSPKGPRTIYFGEGSWLTVV.

The CDR3 region is CASSSLAGGSSYEQYF. The CDR3 nucleotides read TGTGCCAGCAGCTCCTTAGCGGGGGGGAGCTCCTACGAGCAGTACTTC. The rearrangement uses TRBV13 and TRBJ2-7; 11 bases are shared with TRBD2. This CDR3 has 16 residues. Germline V gene data show CDR1 as PRHDT and CDR2 as FYEKMQ (reference sequence). The trim removed 4 bases at V and 0 bases at J, leaving 5 bases unmatched.

This chain joins TRBV19 and TRBJ2-1; 9 positions agree with TRBD2. V gave up 5 bases and J gave up 4 bases; unmatched junction bases: 6. Germline V CDR1 and CDR2: LNHDA, SQIVND (reference sequence). The CDR3 runs to 15 residues. For the CDR3, the DNA is TGTGCCAGTAGTGCCGCGGGAGGGGAGTACAATGAGCAGTTCTTC. Encoded protein: CASSAAGGEYNEQFF.

The chain recombines TRBV20-1 with TRBJ2-1, with D unclear. V was cut by 4 bases and J by 9 bases, with 7 bases left in between. This CDR3 contains 10 residues. Germline CDR1 is DFQATT and CDR2 is SNEGSKA (reference sequence). Written as DNA, the CDR3 is TGCAGTGCTACCTGGGGTGAGCAGTTCTTC. Its protein product is CSATWGEQFF.

The chain recombines TRBV6-5 with TRBJ1-2; D gene uncertain. The V gene's germline CDR1 is MNHEY and CDR2 SVGAGI. The V and J ends lost 6 bases and 6 bases respectively, with 11 bases between them. CDR3 length: 12 amino acids. The CDR3 here is CASRRDSNGYTF. The CDR3 DNA reads TGTGCCAGCAGACGCGATAGTAATGGCTACACCTTC.

This sequence joins TRBV6-1 and TRBJ1-2; D possibly corresponds to TRBD1 (5 bases). The CDR3 extends over 17 amino acids. The V end was cut by 2 bases, the J end by 7 bases, with 23 bases between. In germline, CDR1 is MNHNS, CDR2 SASEGT. CDR3 in amino acids: CASSEYSQPRVRGGYTF. As DNA, the CDR3 is TGTGCCAGCAGTGAATACTCCCAACCCAGGGTAAGAGGTGGCTACACCTTC.

The chain links TRBV7-2 to TRBJ1-6; no clear D gene. The CDR3 is 16 amino acids. Trimming stripped 1 base from V and 5 bases from J, with 12 bases between. CDR1 SGHTA and CDR2 FQGNSA come from the germline V gene. CDR3 amino acids: CASSLVGGCDNSPLHF. Written as DNA, the CDR3 is TGTGCCAGCAGCTTAGTAGGAGGGTGTGATAATTCACCCCTCCACTTT. Full variable domain (missing parts from reference TRBV7-2 and TRBJ1-6): GAGVSQSPSNKVTEKGKDVELRCDPISGHTALYWYRQSLGQGLEFLIYFQGNSAPDKSGLPSDRFSAERTGGSVSTLTIQRTQQEDSAVYLCASSLVGGCDNSPLHFGNGTRLTVT.

This clone was picked up a small number of times. This chain uses TRBV18 with TRBJ1-2, with 8 bases lining up with TRBD1. The CDR3 length is 17 residues. V shed 2 bases, J shed 5 bases, and the junction held 13 bases outside the gene matches. Germline V CDR1 and CDR2: KGHSH, LQKENI. The CDR3 loop is CASSPEWAGGAGYGYTF. The DNA for the CDR3 is TGTGCCAGCTCACCAGAGTGGGCAGGGGGCGCGGGTTATGGCTACACCTTC.

The DNA of the CDR3 is TGTGCCAGGCGATCCCAAACCGATGGCTACACCTTC. Encoded protein: CARRSQTDGYTF. The rearrangement links TRBV27 to TRBJ1-2; D unresolved. CDR1 is MNHEY, CDR2 SMNVEV, per germline (reference sequence). The CDR3 runs 12 residues. V was clipped by 9 bases and J by 6 bases, with 14 bases between them.

This clone appeared a single time. The chain recombines TRBV6-1 with TRBJ1-2, with 7 bases that match TRBD1. Germline V gene data show CDR1 as MNHNS and CDR2 as SASEGT. V shed 0 bases and J 4 bases; nucleotides not matched to a gene: 11. CDR3 length: 17 amino acids. The CDR3 coding sequence is TGTGCCAGCAGTGAAGCTTATTCCGGGACAGCTCTCTATGGCTACACCTTC. This sequence encodes CASSEAYSGTALYGYTF.

The chain has TRBV30 and TRBJ1-4; 7 positions agree with TRBD1. J lost 3 bases, V lost 7 bases, and 5 bases had no gene match. Germline values: CDR1 GTSNPN, CDR2 SVGIG (reference sequence). The CDR3 covers 13 residues. The CDR3 here is CASGTDPNEKLFF. In DNA form, the CDR3 reads TGTGCCTCGGGGACAGACCCTAATGAAAAACTGTTTTTT.

The J gene is TRBJ1-2, the V gene TRBV19; weak D call: TRBD1 (6 bases). Germline CDR1 and CDR2: LNHDA and SQIVND (reference sequence). This CDR3 spans 15 amino acids. With 3 bases removed from V and 4 bases from J, the gap between germline ends came to 15 bases. CDR3 amino acids: CASSIRGRRSYGYTF. CDR3 bases: TGTGCCAGTAGTATCAGGGGCCGACGGAGCTATGGCTACACCTTC.

V gene TRBV30 combines with J gene TRBJ1-1; TRBD1 aligns across 7 bases. V shed 0 bases, J shed 4 bases, and the junction held 2 bases outside the gene matches. This CDR3 comprises 13 residues. The V gene's germline CDR1 is GTSNPN and CDR2 SVGIG (reference sequence). In DNA, the CDR3 is TGTGCCTGGAGTGTACAGGGGCCCACTGAAGCTTTCTTT. Encoded protein: CAWSVQGPTEAFF.

The chain employs TRBV25-1 and TRBJ1-3; no firm D call. The V gene's germline CDR1 is MGHDK and CDR2 SYGVNS. The CDR3 has 18 residues. V gave up 6 bases and J gave up 0 bases, with 21 bases separating them. The DNA for the CDR3 is TGTGCCAGCAGCTCATACCGGGAAAGCAAGAGCTCTGGAAACACCATATATTTT. Translated: CASSSYRESKSSGNTIYF.

V and J are TRBV7-9 and TRBJ1-3, with D possibly being TRBD1 (6 bases). From germline, CDR1 is SEHNR and CDR2 FQNEAQ (reference sequence). This CDR3 has 16 amino acids. Trimming removed 5 bases at V and 4 bases at J, with 18 bases between. The CDR3 DNA follows: TGTGCCAGCAGCCCCGTTGTCAGGGGCAGGGGAAACACCATATATTTT. It translates to CASSPVVRGRGNTIYF.

The rearrangement links TRBV27 to TRBJ2-2; tentatively, D is TRBD1 or TRBD2 (5 bases each). The CDR3 runs 15 residues. Trimming left V 5 bases short and J 6 bases short, with 16 bases between. Germline V CDR1 and CDR2: MNHEY, SMNVEV (reference sequence). In DNA form, the CDR3 reads TGTGCCAGCAGTCCCAGCCGGGACGGATCCGGGGAGCTGTTTTTT. Amino acid sequence: CASSPSRDGSGELFF.

The V call is TRBV6-5, the J call TRBJ2-3; perhaps D is TRBD1 or TRBD2 (6 bases each). The V gene lost 4 bases and the J gene lost 7 bases, with 18 bases spanning the gap. The CDR3 loop spans 15 amino acids. Germline CDR1 is MNHEY and CDR2 is SVGAGI. The CDR3 DNA follows: TGTGCCAGCAGTTCGCCCCGACCGGGGGCAAATACGCAGTATTTT. Protein: CASSSPRPGANTQYF.

The V gene is TRBV25-1, the J gene TRBJ2-2; the D gene could be TRBD1 or TRBD2 (5 bases each). Germline values: CDR1 MGHDK, CDR2 SYGVNS. The CDR3 runs to 13 residues. Trimming removed 10 bases at V and 6 bases at J, with 15 bases between. In DNA, the CDR3 is TGTGCCACCATGAGGGGTGGGGCCGGGGAGCTGTTTTTT. This translates into CATMRGGAGELFF.

The rearrangement links TRBV7-9 to TRBJ1-1, with 10 bases that match TRBD1. This CDR3 has 16 residues. Germline trimming cut 2 bases from V and 1 base from J; bases unmatched to any gene: 4. Germline CDR1 and CDR2: SEHNR and FQNEAQ (reference sequence). CDR3 in DNA: TGTGCCAGCAGCTTAACCCGGGACAGGGGGAACACTGAAGCTTTCTTT. Its translation is CASSLTRDRGNTEAFF. The full variable domain, completed using reference TRBV7-9 and TRBJ1-1, is DTGVSQNPRHKITKRGQNVTFRCDPISEHNRLYWYRQTLGQGPEFLTYFQNEAQLEKSRLLSDRFSAERPKGSFSTLEIQRTEQGDSAMYLCASSLTRDRGNTEAFFGQGTRLTVV.

The CDR3 DNA reads TGTGCCAGCAGTGAAACAGTAATTTATCAGCCCCAGCATTTT. Its translation is CASSETVIYQPQHF. The gene calls are TRBV2 and TRBJ1-5; D remains ambiguous. Deletions cut 2 bases from V and 5 bases from J, with 10 bases between. CDR3 length: 14 residues. Germline V gene data show CDR1 as SNHLY and CDR2 as FYNNEI.

This chain joins TRBV10-3 and TRBJ2-4; 7 bases fit TRBD2. CDR3 length equals 18 residues. Germline trimming cut 5 bases from V and 0 bases from J; bases unmatched to any gene: 13. Per germline, CDR1 ENHRY and CDR2 SYGVKD. The CDR3 DNA reads TGTGCCATCAGTCCTATCCGGACTAGACGAGGAGCCAAAAACATTCAGTACTTC. It encodes CAISPIRTRRGAKNIQYF.

The chain links TRBV15 to TRBJ1-2; D not certain. Germline CDR1 LNHNV, CDR2 YYDKDF (reference sequence). The CDR3 runs 13 residues. The V and J ends lost 0 bases and 8 bases respectively, with 10 bases between them. DNA for the CDR3: TGTGCCACCAGCAGAGATCCGGAGGGCGGCTACACCTTC. Its protein is CATSRDPEGGYTF.

This clone was recorded once. The chain combines TRBV19 with TRBJ1-3; D is possibly TRBD1 (5 bases). Trimming removed 0 bases from V and 0 bases from J, with 9 bases in between. This CDR3 has 16 amino acids. The germline V gene has CDR1 LNHDA and CDR2 SQIVND (reference sequence). DNA for the CDR3: TGTGCCAGTAGTATAGATTACAGGAGCTCTGGAAACACCATATATTTT. Translation: CASSIDYRSSGNTIYF.

V and J are TRBV6-6 and TRBJ1-2; D is possibly TRBD1 (6 bases). Germline lookup yields CDR1 MNHNY and CDR2 SVGAGI (reference sequence). The CDR3 is 15 residues long. V gave up 6 bases and J gave up 4 bases, with 18 bases separating them. The CDR3, as DNA: TGTGCCAGCAGCCCCTGTGTGACAGGCCGCTATGGCTACACCTTC. Translation gives CASSPCVTGRYGYTF.

The J gene is TRBJ1-4, the V gene TRBV4-3; D not certain. CDR1 is LGHNA and CDR2 is YSLEER in the germline V gene. The length of the CDR3 is 15 residues. Between the trimmed V and J ends, which lost 1 base and 8 bases, there was a span of 14 bases. DNA of the CDR3: TGCGCCAGCAGCCAAGCCGATAACCCTGGGGAAAAACTGTTTTTT. This encodes CASSQADNPGEKLFF.